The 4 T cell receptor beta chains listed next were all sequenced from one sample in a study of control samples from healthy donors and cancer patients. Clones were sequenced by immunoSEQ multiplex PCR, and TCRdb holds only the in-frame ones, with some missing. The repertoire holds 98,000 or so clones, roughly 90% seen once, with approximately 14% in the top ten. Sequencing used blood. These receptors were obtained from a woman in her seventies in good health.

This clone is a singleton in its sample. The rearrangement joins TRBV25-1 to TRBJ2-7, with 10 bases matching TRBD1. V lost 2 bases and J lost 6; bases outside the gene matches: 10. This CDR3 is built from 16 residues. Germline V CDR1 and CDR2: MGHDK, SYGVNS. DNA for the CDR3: TGTGCCAGCAGTGAAGTTAAGGGACAGGGGAAAAGCGAGCAGTACTTC. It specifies CASSEVKGQGKSEQYF.

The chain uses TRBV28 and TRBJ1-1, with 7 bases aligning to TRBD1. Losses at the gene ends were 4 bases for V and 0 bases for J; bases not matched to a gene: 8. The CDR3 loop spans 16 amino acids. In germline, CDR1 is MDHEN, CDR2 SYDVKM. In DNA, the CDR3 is TGTGCCAGCAGTTCAGCCCCGGGACAGCTGAACACTGAAGCTTTCTTT. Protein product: CASSSAPGQLNTEAFF.

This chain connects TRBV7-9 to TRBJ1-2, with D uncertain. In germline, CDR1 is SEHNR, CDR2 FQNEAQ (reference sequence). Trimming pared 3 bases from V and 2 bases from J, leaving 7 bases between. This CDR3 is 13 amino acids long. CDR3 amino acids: CASSFSVNYGYTF. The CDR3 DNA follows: TGTGCCAGCAGCTTTTCTGTCAACTATGGCTACACCTTC.

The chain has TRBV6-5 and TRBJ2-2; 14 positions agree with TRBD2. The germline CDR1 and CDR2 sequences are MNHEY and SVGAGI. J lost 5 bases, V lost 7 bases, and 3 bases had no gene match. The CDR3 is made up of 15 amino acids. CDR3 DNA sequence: TGTGCCAGCATAGGGACTAGCGGGGGTACCGGGGAGCTGTTTTTT. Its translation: CASIGTSGGTGELFF.